Listed here is a single T cell receptor (beta chain). The V gene lost 4 bases and the J gene lost 5 bases, with 11 bases spanning the gap. This CDR3 is built from 14 residues. Per the germline V gene, CDR1 is KGHDR and CDR2 is SFDVKD. The data are from a study of blood T cell repertoires in COVID-19. For the study at large: T cells, B-cell-depleted T cells, or PBMCs provided the cDNA or gDNA that served as material.

Data came from immunoSEQ multiplex PCR; TCRdb stores just in-frame clones and leaves some out. The table records around 370,000 clones, 90% of them present only once. This clonotype was sampled from a man younger than 30 with active or convalescent COVID-19. J is TRBJ1-5 and V is TRBV24-1, with a tentative D call TRBD1 (6 bases). Sequencing used peripheral blood. CDR3 in DNA: TGTGCCACCAGTGACCTACAGGGCGATCAGCCCCAGCATTTT. Protein: CATSDLQGDQPQHF.